These 17 T cell receptor beta chains originate from one sample sequenced in a study of shared clonotypes between healthy human individuals. Here immunoSEQ multiplex PCR was the method, and the copy in TCRdb shows in-frame clones only, minus some. The sample has hundreds of thousands of clones, around 96% seen once. Naive CD8 cells were CD45RO-negative, positively selected for CCR7, excluding terminally differentiated effector memory CD45RA+ cells. Sample: naive CD8+ T cells sorted from blood. All receptors come from a woman aged 30 to 39 in good health.

The chain combines TRBV28 with TRBJ2-7, with D uncertain. The CDR3 is 15 residues long. The germline V gene has CDR1 MDHEN and CDR2 SYDVKM. Trimming took off 1 base at V and 0 bases at J, with 10 bases between the two ends. The CDR3 loop reads CASSLFARNSYEQYF. The CDR3 DNA reads as TGTGCCAGCAGTTTATTCGCCAGAAACTCCTACGAGCAGTACTTC.

The rearrangement uses TRBV28 and TRBJ2-5; 10 bases are a match to TRBD1. With the DNA end fitting TRBJ2-7 better, the J assignment may be wrong. The V gene's germline CDR1 is MDHEN and CDR2 SYDVKM. This CDR3 comprises 13 residues. The CDR3 loop is CASRDRGTYEQYF. In DNA form, the CDR3 reads TGTGCCAGCCGGGACAGGGGAACCTACGAGCAGTACTTC.

The chain couples TRBV7-9 to TRBJ1-5, with no clear D. Trimming stripped 1 base from V and 4 bases from J, with 14 bases between. Germline V gene lookup returns CDR1 SEHNR and CDR2 FQNEAQ (reference sequence). CDR3 length: 16 residues. The DNA of the CDR3 is TGTGCCAGCAGCTTAGAGTGGGAAGGGAAAAATCAGCCCCAGCATTTT. Translation: CASSLEWEGKNQPQHF.

The V and J genes are TRBV19 and TRBJ2-3, with 11 bases matching TRBD2. Germline lookup yields CDR1 LNHDA and CDR2 SQIVND (reference sequence). V was clipped by 5 bases and J by 2 bases; unmatched bases: 9. The CDR3 extends over 17 amino acids. CDR3 sequence: CASSATSGNPFTDTQYF. The CDR3 DNA reads as TGTGCCAGTAGTGCGACTAGCGGGAACCCATTCACAGATACGCAGTATTTT.

In regard to this clone: The same CDR3 arises from other DNA sequences in this sample as well. V usage is TRBV7-6 and J usage is TRBJ2-7, with D unresolved. Germline values: CDR1 SGHVS, CDR2 FNYEAQ. Trimming removed 5 bases from V and 0 bases from J, with 8 bases in between. This CDR3 region has 13 residues. The DNA for the CDR3 is TGTGCCAGCAGCCCCGGGCCCTCCTACGAGCAGTACTTC. It yields the protein CASSPGPSYEQYF.

CDR3 loop: CASSSPGTSGRPGAGELFF. CDR3 sequence (DNA): TGTGCCAGCAGTTCTCCCGGGACTAGCGGGAGGCCGGGTGCCGGGGAGCTGTTTTTT. V usage is TRBV28 and J usage is TRBJ2-2, with 15 bases that match TRBD2. The CDR3 has 19 residues. CDR1 MDHEN and CDR2 SYDVKM come from the germline V gene. Unmatched junction bases numbered 12, after V lost 4 bases and J lost 6 bases. The full variable domain, rest sourced from reference TRBV28 and TRBJ2-2, is DVKVTQSSRYLVKRTGEKVFLECVQDMDHENMFWYRQDPGLGLRLIYFSYDVKMKEKGDIPEGYSVSREKKERFSLILESASTNQTSMYLCASSSPGTSGRPGAGELFFGEGSRLTVL.

This sequence joins TRBV28 and TRBJ2-7; 10 bases agree with TRBD2. CDR3 length: 13 amino acids. Losses at the gene ends were 3 bases for V and 13 bases for J; bases not matched to a gene: 9. The germline V gene has CDR1 MDHEN and CDR2 SYDVKM. The CDR3 nucleotides read TGTGCCAGCAGTTTCCGGCTAGCGGGAGTGCAATACTTC. It yields the protein CASSFRLAGVQYF.

The J gene is TRBJ2-5, the V gene TRBV29-1; 8 nucleotides agree with TRBD2. The CDR3 has 15 residues. CDR1 is SQVTM, CDR2 ANQGSEA, per germline. V shed 5 bases and J 2 bases; nucleotides not matched to a gene: 10. The CDR3 DNA reads as TGCAGCGTTACGAGGAGTAGCGGGGTTCAAGAGACCCAGTACTTC. It yields the protein CSVTRSSGVQETQYF.

V gene TRBV5-6 combines with J gene TRBJ2-5; the D gene is possibly TRBD2 (6 bases). The CDR3 totals 16 residues. Germline V CDR1 and CDR2: SGHDT, YYEEEE. Between the trimmed V and J ends, which lost 4 bases and 0 bases, there was a span of 16 bases. The CDR3 region has the DNA TGTGCCAGCAGCCGGGAAGCGGGCCCGTACCAAGAGACCCAGTACTTC. This gives the protein CASSREAGPYQETQYF.

The rearrangement joins TRBV12-5 to TRBJ2-3; tentative D call: TRBD1 (6 bases). Per the germline V gene, CDR1 is LGHNT and CDR2 is FRNRAP. V dropped 5 bases and J dropped 3 bases, with 12 bases sitting between them. The CDR3 has 14 residues. Here the CDR3 reads CASGEGGVTDTQYF. The DNA for the CDR3 is TGTGCTAGTGGTGAAGGGGGTGTAACAGATACGCAGTATTTT. The full variable domain, with the rest looked up from reference TRBV12-5 and TRBJ2-3, is DARVTQTPRHKVTEMGQEVTMRCQPILGHNTVFWYRQTMMQGLELLAYFRNRAPLDDSGMPKDRFSAEMPDATLATLKIQPSEPRDSAVYFCASGEGGVTDTQYFGPGTRLTVL.

The chain joins TRBV2 to TRBJ1-1, with a possible D match to TRBD1 (5 bases). This CDR3 has 15 amino acids. Trimming removed 4 bases at V and 0 bases at J, with 12 bases between. Germline V gene sequence: CDR1 SNHLY, CDR2 FYNNEI. The CDR3 spells CASSGRGRLNTEAFF. CDR3 nucleotides: TGTGCCAGCAGTGGTCGGGGACGGCTGAACACTGAAGCTTTCTTT.

The rearrangement joins TRBV7-8 to TRBJ1-4; D is possibly TRBD1 (5 bases). Germline loops: CDR1 SGHVS, CDR2 FQNEAQ. Trimming removed 5 bases at V and 13 bases at J, with 20 bases between. This CDR3 comprises 14 residues. The CDR3, as DNA: TGTGCCAGCAGCCGAGTGGGGCAGGGAGGGCCACTGTTTTTT. Amino acid sequence: CASSRVGQGGPLFF. Supplemented by reference TRBV7-8 and TRBJ1-4, the full variable domain reads GAGVSQSPRYKVAKRGQDVALRCDPISGHVSLFWYQQALGQGPEFLTYFQNEAQLDKSGLPSDRFFAERPEGSVSTLKIQRTQQEDSAVYLCASSRVGQGGPLFFGSGTQLSVL.

The CDR3 DNA sequence: TGTGCCAGCACCTTCTTAGCGGGAGAGCGGGAGACCCAGTACTTC. Protein sequence: CASTFLAGERETQYF. The chain joins TRBV6-6 to TRBJ2-5, with 9 positions matching TRBD2. V trimming: 7 bases; J trimming: 5 bases; junction bases outside the gene matches: 11. Germline V gene data show CDR1 as MNHNY and CDR2 as SVGAGI (reference sequence). CDR3 length: 15 residues.

This CDR3 reads CASSPFSGSGVTDTQYF. For the CDR3, the DNA is TGTGCCAGCAGCCCCTTTAGCGGGAGTGGGGTCACAGATACGCAGTATTTT. This chain uses TRBV7-8 with TRBJ2-3; TRBD2 aligns across 9 bases. V lost 5 bases and J lost 2; bases outside the gene matches: 11. CDR3 size: 17 residues. The germline gives CDR1 SGHVS, CDR2 FQNEAQ.

V and J are TRBV2 and TRBJ2-1, with D maybe TRBD2 (5 bases). This CDR3 comprises 14 residues. Trimming shortened V by 2 bases and J by 7 bases, and 12 bases separated the two germline ends. Germline loops: CDR1 SNHLY, CDR2 FYNNEI. The CDR3 sequence: CASSELASFNEQFF. The CDR3 DNA is TGTGCCAGCAGTGAACTAGCCTCCTTTAATGAGCAGTTCTTC.

This rearrangement joins TRBV4-1 to TRBJ2-1; 8 nucleotides align to TRBD2. Per the germline V gene, CDR1 is MGHRA and CDR2 is YSYEKL. The CDR3 runs to 16 residues. The junction had 9 bases not matched to a gene; V was cut back by 4 bases and J by 4 bases. The CDR3 is CASSLRELAGYNEQFF. As DNA, the CDR3 is TGCGCCAGCAGCCTACGGGAATTAGCGGGGTACAATGAGCAGTTCTTC.

This clone has just a few counts. This chain connects TRBV5-4 to TRBJ2-7, with 7 bases lining up with TRBD1. The CDR3 consists of 14 residues. Germline V CDR1 and CDR2: SGHNT, YYREEE (reference sequence). V gave up 4 bases and J gave up 2 bases; unmatched junction bases: 6. The CDR3 DNA reads TGTGCCAGCAGCCCACAGGGGCGCACCTACGAGCAGTACTTC. The encoded protein is CASSPQGRTYEQYF.